These 18 T cell receptor beta chains were all obtained from the same sample, sequenced in a study of OX40 agonist ivuxolimab in advanced cancers. Some clones are missing from TCRdb's copy, which holds only in-frame ones; the method was immunoSEQ multiplex PCR. The table has 70,000 to 85,000 clones, 90% to 95% seen once; the top ten hold approximately 11%. This material consisted of CD4+ or CD8+ T cells sorted from blood, taken in a trial of the OX40 agonist ivuxolimab. The receptors come from an adult with an advanced solid tumor such as melanoma, head and neck, liver or kidney cancer.

This sequence joins TRBV27 and TRBJ2-3, with 9 bases that match TRBD1. Germline values: CDR1 MNHEY, CDR2 SMNVEV (reference sequence). The CDR3 runs to 15 residues. The junction had 6 bases not matched to a gene; V was cut back by 5 bases and J by 3 bases. The CDR3 is CASSRGTGWTDTQYF. The DNA of the CDR3 is TGTGCCAGCAGTAGAGGGACAGGGTGGACAGATACGCAGTATTTT.

This clone was found once. The rearrangement uses TRBV6-8 and TRBJ2-3; TRBD2 matches 13 bases. The V gene's germline CDR1 is MNHGY and CDR2 SAAAGT. V trimming: 5 bases; J trimming: 5 bases; junction bases outside the gene matches: 10. The CDR3 spans 17 residues. The CDR3 sequence is CASSGRLAGGGLDTQYF. In DNA, the CDR3 is TGTGCCAGCAGTGGCCGACTAGCGGGAGGTGGGTTAGATACGCAGTATTTT.

CDR3 region: CASSSGTGGAKLFF. The DNA for the CDR3 is TGTGCCAGCAGCTCCGGGACAGGGGGCGCAAAACTGTTTTTT. V usage is TRBV27 and J usage is TRBJ1-4; 12 positions agree with TRBD1. This CDR3 spans 14 amino acids. V trimming: 6 bases; J trimming: 10 bases; junction bases outside the gene matches: 6. Germline V lookup: CDR1 MNHEY, CDR2 SMNVEV (reference sequence).

The rearrangement joins TRBV7-4 to TRBJ1-4, with D maybe TRBD1 (5 bases). Per the germline V gene, CDR1 is SGHVT and CDR2 is SQSDAQ. The germline V and J ends were trimmed by 2 bases and 6 bases, with 13 bases remaining between them. CDR3 length: 15 residues. CDR3 residues: CASSLFCRVDEKLFF. In DNA, the CDR3 is TGTGCCAGCAGCTTATTTTGCAGGGTTGATGAAAAACTGTTTTTT.

This sequence joins TRBV7-9 and TRBJ2-7; 7 bases map to TRBD1. This CDR3 spans 13 amino acids. Per the germline V gene, CDR1 is SEHNR and CDR2 is FQNEAQ (reference sequence). After removal of 5 bases from V and 0 bases from J, the junction contained 1 base not matched to a gene. CDR3 loop: CASSRTGSYEQYF. Written as DNA, the CDR3 is TGTGCCAGCAGCCGGACAGGCTCCTACGAGCAGTACTTC. Full variable domain (rest looked up from reference TRBV7-9 and TRBJ2-7): DTGVSQNPRHKITKRGQNVTFRCDPISEHNRLYWYRQTLGQGPEFLTYFQNEAQLEKSRLLSDRFSAERPKGSFSTLEIQRTEQGDSAMYLCASSRTGSYEQYFGPGTRLTVT.

J is TRBJ2-3 and V is TRBV7-2, with D uncertain. Trimming removed 3 bases at V and 0 bases at J, with 10 bases between. The CDR3 is 15 amino acids. The germline V gene has CDR1 SGHTA and CDR2 FQGNSA. Here the CDR3 reads CASSFYFLSTDTQYF. Here the CDR3 DNA reads TGTGCCAGCAGCTTTTACTTTCTGAGCACAGATACGCAGTATTTT. The variable domain in full, completed from reference TRBV7-2 and TRBJ2-3, reads GAGVSQSPSNKVTEKGKDVELRCDPISGHTALYWYRQSLGQGLEFLIYFQGNSAPDKSGLPSDRFSAERTGGSVSTLTIQRTQQEDSAVYLCASSFYFLSTDTQYFGPGTRLTVL.

The genes are TRBV5-4 and TRBJ1-2; TRBD1 is a possible D gene (6 bases). V shed 2 bases and J shed 1 base, with 12 bases lying between them. The CDR3 extends over 15 amino acids. Germline CDR1 is SGHNT and CDR2 is YYREEE (reference sequence). The CDR3 sequence: CASSLLQGVNYGYTF. For the CDR3, the DNA is TGTGCCAGCAGCTTACTACAGGGTGTTAACTATGGCTACACCTTC. The full variable domain, completed using reference TRBV5-4 and TRBJ1-2, is ETGVTQSPTHLIKTRGQQVTLRCSSQSGHNTVSWYQQALGQGPQFIFQYYREEENGRGNFPPRFSGLQFPNYSSELNVNALELDDSALYLCASSLLQGVNYGYTFGSGTRLTVV.

This sequence joins TRBV7-3 and TRBJ2-4; a weak D match, TRBD2 (6 bases). The CDR3 has 15 residues. Germline V gene data show CDR1 as SGHTA and CDR2 as FQGTGA. With 2 bases removed from V and 8 bases from J, the gap between germline ends came to 16 bases. CDR3 nucleotides: TGTGCCAGCAGCTTATTCGGGGGTCTGGGTGACATTCAGTACTTC. Protein sequence: CASSLFGGLGDIQYF.

V is TRBV4-1 and J is TRBJ2-1; D possibly corresponds to TRBD2 (5 bases). Trimming shortened V by 0 bases and J by 10 bases, and 13 bases separated the two germline ends. Germline CDR1 MGHRA, CDR2 YSYEKL. This CDR3 spans 14 amino acids. CDR3 nucleotides: TGCGCCAGCAGCCAAGATGGGGAGATGGGGGAGCAGTTCTTC. Encoded protein: CASSQDGEMGEQFF.

The chain is built from TRBV30 and TRBJ2-5, with TRBD1 as a possible D gene (6 bases). The CDR3 has 14 amino acids. V lost 1 base, J lost 5 bases, and 14 bases lay in between. Germline V gene data show CDR1 as GTSNPN and CDR2 as SVGIG (reference sequence). Here the CDR3 DNA reads TGTGCCTGGAGTGGACCGACAGGACGGGAGACCCAGTACTTC. Translated: CAWSGPTGRETQYF.

This chain connects TRBV4-3 to TRBJ2-7; 9 nucleotides align to TRBD1. Looked up from germline, CDR1 is LGHNA and CDR2 is YSLEER. The CDR3 has 15 amino acids. The V gene end was trimmed by 0 bases and the J gene end by 3 bases; junction bases not matched to a gene: 3. CDR3: CASSQDLGQGYEQYF. The DNA of the CDR3 is TGCGCCAGCAGCCAAGACCTGGGACAGGGCTACGAGCAGTACTTC.

This sequence joins TRBV10-3 and TRBJ2-4, with D possibly called TRBD1 or TRBD2 (5 bases each). Germline-derived CDR1 and CDR2 are ENHRY and SYGVKD. The V end lost 3 bases, the J end lost 3 bases, and 15 bases lay between the germline ends. This CDR3 has 16 residues. CDR3 sequence (DNA): TGTGCCATCAGTGAAACTAGGGGTCGGAGCAAAAACATTCAGTACTTC. It codes for CAISETRGRSKNIQYF.

V usage is TRBV29-1 and J usage is TRBJ2-5, with 7 bases identical to TRBD2. There are 11 residues in the CDR3. Germline V gene lookup returns CDR1 SQVTM and CDR2 ANQGSEA. The V segment lost 6 bases and the J segment 5 bases; nucleotides outside the gene matches: 3. The CDR3 is CSVRGWETQYF. The CDR3 DNA is TGCAGCGTGCGGGGGTGGGAGACCCAGTACTTC.

V usage is TRBV9 and J usage is TRBJ1-2; D is unresolved. The ends were cut back, 0 bases at V and 4 bases at J, with 13 bases in the middle. This CDR3 is 15 amino acids long. CDR1 SGDLS and CDR2 YYNGEE come from the germline V gene. This chain's CDR3 is CASSVDGAVGYGYTF. The CDR3 region has the DNA TGTGCCAGCAGCGTAGACGGAGCCGTTGGCTATGGCTACACCTTC.

The chain combines TRBV5-1 with TRBJ2-1; 8 nucleotides match TRBD1. CDR3 length: 16 amino acids. The germline V gene encodes CDR1 SGHRS and CDR2 YFSETQ. The V gene end was trimmed by 4 bases and the J gene end by 0 bases; junction bases not matched to a gene: 6. CDR3 sequence reads: CASSETGASSYNEQFF. DNA of the CDR3: TGCGCCAGCAGCGAGACAGGGGCAAGCTCCTACAATGAGCAGTTCTTC.

The CDR3 DNA reads as TGCAGCGCCGGCGGGTGGCAGACTCACTATGGCTACACCTTC. It codes for CSAGGWQTHYGYTF. The V call is TRBV29-1, the J call TRBJ1-2, with D unresolved. Germline CDR1 reads SQVTM; CDR2 reads ANQGSEA. CDR3 length equals 14 residues. Trimming stripped 7 bases from V and 3 bases from J, with 18 bases between.

This clone was recorded a few times. The chain joins TRBV2 to TRBJ2-7; D is perhaps TRBD1 (6 bases). Germline V CDR1 and CDR2: SNHLY, FYNNEI. V was pared by 10 bases and J by 2 bases, with 12 bases between. The CDR3 runs to 12 residues. CDR3 coding DNA: TGTGCCATTACAGACAGGACCTACGAGCAGTACTTC. This codes for CAITDRTYEQYF.

This chain uses TRBV7-3 with TRBJ2-7; 8 bases align to TRBD1. The V gene's germline CDR1 is SGHTA and CDR2 FQGTGA. The junction had 8 bases not matched to a gene; V was cut back by 0 bases and J by 7 bases. The CDR3 runs 15 residues. The CDR3 here is CASSLTVGTGSEQYF. In nucleotides, the CDR3 is TGTGCCAGCAGCTTAACTGTCGGGACAGGCAGTGAGCAGTACTTC.